This T cell receptor (beta chain) appears in the sequencing data of a study of blood T cell repertoires in COVID-19. Overall study: Samples taken during acute and convalescent COVID-19 were collected in the United States, Italy and Spain.

Original methodology: Researchers report that nucleated cell counts were estimated from reference gene primer amplification. TCRdb's copy holds only in-frame clones and misses some; the assay was immunoSEQ multiplex PCR. Clonal size and the V and J genes are those of that table, whereas D and trimming came from the DNA. This repertoire shows more than 110,000 clones, almost 85% found once; its top ten account for 4.5% to 6%. Material for sequencing was PBMCs or T cells enriched from blood (not recorded which). The receptor's source is a man in his forties with acute COVID-19.

In DNA form, the CDR3 reads TGTGCCACCAGTGATGGGGACAGCCCTCGCTACGAGCAGTACTTC. It translates to CATSDGDSPRYEQYF. This chain links TRBV24-1 with TRBJ2-7; 7 bases align to TRBD1. In germline, CDR1 is KGHDR, CDR2 SFDVKD. This CDR3 region has 15 residues. The V gene end was trimmed by 3 bases and the J gene end by 3 bases; junction bases not matched to a gene: 7.